This TCR beta chain stems from a study of blood T cell repertoires in COVID-19. Whole-study context: The United States, Italy and Spain supplied acute and convalescent COVID-19 samples.

Germline V gene lookup returns CDR1 LGHDT and CDR2 YNNKEL (reference sequence). The CDR3 is 14 amino acids. Trimming removed 0 bases at V and 3 bases at J, with 9 bases between. Clones were read by immunoSEQ multiplex PCR, and TCRdb kept only the in-frame ones, dropping some. The sample has more than 100,000 clones; roughly 91% are singletons. The chain links TRBV3-1 (or the pseudogene TRBV3-2) to TRBJ2-7; weak D call: TRBD1 (5 bases). This TCR came from a man aged 45-65 years with active or convalescent COVID-19. The material sequenced was peripheral blood. The CDR3 protein is CASSQDRAVYEQYF. The DNA for the CDR3 is TGTGCCAGCAGCCAAGACAGGGCGGTCTACGAGCAGTACTTC.